These T cell receptor beta chains were read from a single sample in a study of cytomegalovirus exposure and HLA in healthy donors. Sequencing was performed with immunoSEQ multiplex PCR; in TCRdb, only in-frame clones are kept and a portion is missing. There are 110,000 or so clones in the sample; roughly three quarters occur only once, and around 12% lies in the top ten. Sequencing was performed on PBMCs. These receptors originate from a woman in her forties in good health and CMV-seropositive. The CDR3 runs from the conserved cysteine through the conserved F or W. D genes are given only for firm matches. For some rows the clone size is stated as once, few or many, or as a class when expanded; others skip it.

TRBV10-2	-	TRBJ1-5	-	CASSGDTTALHQPQHF	TGCGCCAGCAGTGGGGATACGACAGCCCTCCATCAGCCCCAGCATTTT
TRBV29-1	-	TRBJ2-7	-	CSVLRLSGLFYEQYF	TGCAGCGTTCTCCGCCTTAGTGGACTCTTCTACGAGCAGTACTTC
TRBV19	-	TRBJ1-5	-	CASRQGQPQHF	TGTGCCAGTAGACAGGGCCAGCCCCAGCATTTT
TRBV5-1	TRBD2	TRBJ2-3	-	CASSLVSSGSTDTQYF	TGCGCCAGCAGCTTGGTGTCTAGCGGTAGCACAGATACGCAGTATTTT
TRBV5-4	-	TRBJ2-5	-	CASSSPGQETQYF	TGTGCCAGCAGCTCCCCGGGACAAGAGACCCAGTACTTC
TRBV5-1	TRBD1	TRBJ2-3	-	CASSLGQSTDTQYF	TGCGCCAGCAGCCTGGGACAGAGCACAGATACGCAGTATTTT
TRBV5-8	TRBD1	TRBJ2-7	-	CASSFSWTGVSVYEQYF	TGTGCCAGCAGCTTCTCCTGGACAGGGGTTAGTGTGTACGAGCAGTACTTC
TRBV6-5	-	TRBJ2-7	-	CASSYRQRYYEQYF	TGTGCCAGCAGTTATCGCCAACGCTACTACGAGCAGTACTTC
TRBV18	TRBD1	TRBJ1-1	-	CASSPFLRDRGLNTEAFF	TGTGCCAGCTCACCCTTCCTCAGGGACAGGGGCCTGAACACTGAAGCTTTCTTT
TRBV10-3	-	TRBJ1-1	once	CAIRQYEAFF	TGTGCCATCAGACAGTATGAAGCTTTCTTT
TRBV19	TRBD1	TRBJ1-6	-	CASSNQGGRVPTPLHF	TGTGCCAGTAGTAACCAGGGGGGTAGGGTCCCGACACCCCTCCACTTT
TRBV6-5	-	TRBJ1-6	-	CASSYSESSYNSPLHF	TGTGCCAGCAGTTACTCTGAGAGCTCCTATAATTCACCCCTCCACTTT
TRBV29-1	-	TRBJ1-4	-	CSVEGSRDDEKLFF	TGCAGCGTTGAAGGATCCCGAGATGATGAAAAACTGTTTTTT
TRBV4-2	-	TRBJ2-4	-	CASSQEGRTSAAPKNIQYF	TGTGCCAGCAGCCAAGAAGGTCGGACTTCCGCGGCGCCCAAAAACATTCAGTACTTC
TRBV7-9	TRBD1	TRBJ1-4	once	CASSLDRVTNEKLFF	TGTGCCAGCAGCCTCGACAGGGTTACTAATGAAAAACTGTTTTTT
TRBV4-1	-	TRBJ1-1	once	CASSQDIYTEAFF	TGCGCCAGCAGCCAAGACATTTACACTGAAGCTTTCTTT
TRBV4-2	-	TRBJ2-6	-	CASSQDHGVSGANVLTF	TGTGCCAGCAGCCAAGATCACGGGGTCTCTGGGGCCAACGTCCTGACTTTC
TRBV7-9	-	TRBJ2-7	-	CASSLAVQTYEQYF	TGTGCCAGCAGCTTGGCAGTTCAAACCTACGAGCAGTACTTC
TRBV15	-	TRBJ1-6	-	CATSRDPNGNSPLHF	TGTGCCACCAGCAGAGATCCGAACGGTAATTCACCCCTCCACTTT
TRBV5-1	-	TRBJ1-2	-	CASSLGESYGYTF	TGCGCCAGCAGCTTGGGAGAAAGCTATGGCTACACCTTC
TRBV10-3	-	TRBJ1-3	-	CAISEAVAGGNTIYF	TGTGCCATCAGTGAGGCGGTGGCGGGTGGAAACACCATATATTTT
TRBV6-5	-	TRBJ1-1	-	CASSYAGNTEAFF	TGTGCCAGCAGTTACGCCGGGAACACTGAAGCTTTCTTT
TRBV7-9	-	TRBJ2-2	-	CASSHLGEGGTGELFF	TGTGCCAGCAGCCATCTGGGGGAAGGGGGTACCGGGGAGCTGTTTTTT
TRBV7-2	TRBD2	TRBJ2-3	-	CASSYISGGTDTQYF	TGTGCCAGCAGCTACATTAGCGGGGGCACAGATACGCAGTATTTT
TRBV29-1	-	TRBJ2-4	once	CSAGRQGAKNIQYF	TGCAGCGCCGGCCGGCAGGGGGCCAAAAACATTCAGTACTTC
TRBV30	TRBD1	TRBJ2-5	-	CAWSGGTGQETQYF	TGTGCCTGGAGTGGGGGGACAGGCCAAGAGACCCAGTACTTC
TRBV5-1	TRBD1	TRBJ1-1	few	CASSLGDRENTEAFF	TGCGCCAGCAGCTTGGGGGACAGGGAAAACACTGAAGCTTTCTTT
TRBV2	-	TRBJ1-2	-	CASTDSANYGYTF	TGTGCCAGCACCGATTCAGCTAACTATGGCTACACCTTC
TRBV7-9	-	TRBJ2-5	-	CASSSTSFRETQYF	TGTGCCAGCAGCTCAACTAGCTTTCGGGAGACCCAGTACTTC
TRBV5-1	TRBD1	TRBJ2-1	-	CASTARDRVYNEQFF	TGCGCCAGCACCGCCCGGGACAGGGTTTACAATGAGCAGTTCTTC
TRBV9	-	TRBJ2-1	-	CASSPARGNEQFF	TGTGCCAGCAGCCCAGCACGGGGCAATGAGCAGTTCTTC
TRBV7-2	-	TRBJ1-5	few	CASSLSGFSNQPQHF	TGTGCCAGCAGCCTGTCAGGCTTTAGCAATCAGCCCCAGCATTTT
TRBV19	TRBD1	TRBJ2-6	-	CASSRPGTANSGANVLTF	TGTGCCAGTAGTCGCCCCGGGACAGCCAACTCTGGGGCCAACGTCCTGACTTTC
TRBV6-1	-	TRBJ1-1	-	CASSEAVVNTEAFF	TGTGCCAGCAGTGAAGCCGTTGTGAACACTGAAGCTTTCTTT
TRBV15	TRBD1	TRBJ1-6	few	CATSASGGESPLHF	TGTGCCACCAGCGCGTCAGGGGGCGAATCACCCCTCCACTTT
TRBV5-1	TRBD1	TRBJ1-5	few	CASSLGQGRNQPQHF	TGCGCCAGCAGCCTGGGACAGGGAAGGAATCAGCCCCAGCATTTT
TRBV19	TRBD1	TRBJ1-1	-	CASSRTGTLNTEAFF	TGTGCCAGTAGTAGGACAGGGACCCTGAACACTGAAGCTTTCTTT
TRBV18	-	TRBJ2-7	-	CASSGSQPPNEQYF	TGTGCCAGCTCAGGGTCACAGCCCCCGAACGAGCAGTACTTC
TRBV19	-	TRBJ1-2	-	CASSRSWRNTHGYTF	TGTGCCAGTTCCCGTTCCTGGAGAAATACGCATGGCTACACCTTC
TRBV7-9	TRBD1	TRBJ1-6	few	CASSPDRANSPLHF	TGTGCCAGCAGCCCAGACAGGGCGAATTCACCCCTCCACTTT
TRBV5-1	TRBD2	TRBJ2-5	-	CASSSVAGTETQYF	TGCGCCAGCAGCTCCGTAGCGGGTACAGAGACCCAGTACTTC
TRBV10-1	-	TRBJ1-2	few	CASSEQENYGYTF	TGCGCCAGCAGTGAACAAGAAAACTATGGCTACACCTTC
TRBV19	TRBD1	TRBJ1-5	-	CASIPDRGYNQPQHF	TGTGCCAGTATACCCGACAGGGGATACAATCAGCCCCAGCATTTT